Listed below are T cell receptor beta chains from one sample, sequenced in a study of blood T cell repertoires in COVID-19. Method: immunoSEQ multiplex PCR; TCRdb's copy keeps in-frame clones and lacks some. The sample has 170,000 or so clones, 85% to 90% seen once. The specimen sequenced was peripheral blood. The receptors shown here come from a man aged 60-69 years with COVID-19, enrolled during active disease. The CDR3 runs from the conserved cysteine through the conserved F or W. Fields, in order: clone size, D gene, V gene, J gene, CDR3 DNA, CDR3 protein. The D gene is left open where the match is weak. Size is stated for part of the rows, as once, few or many counts, or as a class when the clone is expanded.

clone_size: -; d_call: -; v_call: TRBV2; j_call: TRBJ2-7; cdr3_nt: TGTGCCAGCAGTCAGGGTTCCCCCAACCTCTACGAGCAGTACTTC; cdr3_aa: CASSQGSPNLYEQYF
clone_size: -; d_call: -; v_call: TRBV28; j_call: TRBJ1-3; cdr3_nt: TGTGCCAGCAGTCCGAACAGGCGCCTCTCTGGAAACACCATATATTTT; cdr3_aa: CASSPNRRLSGNTIYF
clone_size: -; d_call: TRBD1; v_call: TRBV5-6; j_call: TRBJ2-7; cdr3_nt: TGTGCCAGCACTATACAGGGGCCCCAGTCATACGAGCAGTACTTC; cdr3_aa: CASTIQGPQSYEQYF
clone_size: -; d_call: TRBD2; v_call: TRBV2; j_call: TRBJ2-7; cdr3_nt: TGTGCCAGCAGGCTCAGCTCGGGGGGAACCTACGAGCAGTACTTC; cdr3_aa: CASRLSSGGTYEQYF
clone_size: -; d_call: -; v_call: TRBV6-5; j_call: TRBJ2-5; cdr3_nt: TGTGCCAGCAGTTACCAGGGACTCCCTGGGACCCAGTACTTC; cdr3_aa: CASSYQGLPGTQYF
clone_size: -; d_call: -; v_call: TRBV6-6; j_call: TRBJ2-1; cdr3_nt: TGTGCCAGCGGCTACAGGGACAATGAGCAGTTCTTC; cdr3_aa: CASGYRDNEQFF
clone_size: -; d_call: -; v_call: TRBV4-3; j_call: TRBJ2-2; cdr3_nt: TGCGCCAGCAGCCAAGTACAGGGAAGCGCCGGGGAGCTGTTTTTT; cdr3_aa: CASSQVQGSAGELFF
clone_size: -; d_call: TRBD1; v_call: TRBV5-6; j_call: TRBJ2-7; cdr3_nt: TGTGCCAGCAGCTTGCGACAGGGGTTGTACGAGCAGTACTTC; cdr3_aa: CASSLRQGLYEQYF
clone_size: once; d_call: TRBD1; v_call: TRBV7-6; j_call: TRBJ1-4; cdr3_nt: TGTGCCAGCAGCTCCCAAACCCCGGGACAGGGTGCGGGAAAACTGTTTTTT; cdr3_aa: CASSSQTPGQGAGKLFF
clone_size: -; d_call: TRBD2; v_call: TRBV30; j_call: TRBJ2-1; cdr3_nt: TGTGCCTATACCCCGGGGGGACTCACCTACAATGAGCAGTTCTTC; cdr3_aa: CAYTPGGLTYNEQFF
clone_size: -; d_call: TRBD1; v_call: TRBV7-2; j_call: TRBJ2-1; cdr3_nt: TGTGCCAGCAGCACAAACAGGGGTTCCAATGAGCAGTTCTTC; cdr3_aa: CASSTNRGSNEQFF
clone_size: -; d_call: TRBD1; v_call: TRBV3-1/TRBV3-2; j_call: TRBJ1-1; cdr3_nt: TGTGCCAGCAGCCGACAGGGGGGGTTGAACACTGAAGCTTTCTTT; cdr3_aa: CASSRQGGLNTEAFF
clone_size: -; d_call: -; v_call: TRBV19; j_call: TRBJ1-1; cdr3_nt: TGTGCCAGTAGTATAGGGCCTTTTGGAGGCGGAGCTTTCTTT; cdr3_aa: CASSIGPFGGGAFF
clone_size: -; d_call: -; v_call: TRBV14; j_call: TRBJ1-2; cdr3_nt: TGTGCCAGCAGCCCCGCGAGGGCGGGACGTTACTATGGCTACACCTTC; cdr3_aa: CASSPARAGRYYGYTF
clone_size: -; d_call: TRBD1; v_call: TRBV18; j_call: TRBJ1-6; cdr3_nt: TGTGCCAGCTCACCTACAGGGGCCAATTCACCCCTCCACTTT; cdr3_aa: CASSPTGANSPLHF
clone_size: -; d_call: -; v_call: TRBV2; j_call: TRBJ1-2; cdr3_nt: TGTGCCAGCAGTGAAGTACAGGGTGGAAGCGGCTACACCTTC; cdr3_aa: CASSEVQGGSGYTF
clone_size: -; d_call: -; v_call: TRBV5-1; j_call: TRBJ2-5; cdr3_nt: TGCGCCAGCAGCTTGTTGCAGAGGGAGACCCAGTACTTC; cdr3_aa: CASSLLQRETQYF
clone_size: -; d_call: -; v_call: TRBV24-1; j_call: TRBJ2-1; cdr3_nt: TGTGCCACCAGTGATTTCAGAGGGAGTAAAGATGAGCAGTTCTTC; cdr3_aa: CATSDFRGSKDEQFF
clone_size: -; d_call: -; v_call: TRBV7-3; j_call: TRBJ1-3; cdr3_nt: TGTGCCAGCAGCCTAAGCCCCGGGACAACTGGAAACACCATATATTTT; cdr3_aa: CASSLSPGTTGNTIYF
clone_size: -; d_call: -; v_call: TRBV19; j_call: TRBJ1-4; cdr3_nt: TGTGCCAGTAATGAGGTCAGGGCGACTAATGAAAAACTGTTTTTT; cdr3_aa: CASNEVRATNEKLFF
clone_size: -; d_call: -; v_call: TRBV5-1; j_call: TRBJ1-6; cdr3_nt: TGCGCCAGCAGCTCCGCTGCGAATAATTCACCCCTCCACTTT; cdr3_aa: CASSSAANNSPLHF
clone_size: -; d_call: -; v_call: TRBV7-9; j_call: TRBJ1-1; cdr3_nt: TGTGCCAGCAGCTTCGCTCGGTTAACTGAAGCTTTCTTT; cdr3_aa: CASSFARLTEAFF
clone_size: -; d_call: -; v_call: TRBV6-2/TRBV6-3; j_call: TRBJ2-5; cdr3_nt: TGTGCCAGCAGTTACCCCAAACCGGGAGAGACCCAGTACTTC; cdr3_aa: CASSYPKPGETQYF
clone_size: -; d_call: -; v_call: TRBV4-2; j_call: TRBJ2-3; cdr3_nt: TGTGCCAGCAGCCACGACGATAGACTCCTAAACACAGATACGCAGTATTTT; cdr3_aa: CASSHDDRLLNTDTQYF
clone_size: -; d_call: TRBD2; v_call: TRBV3-1/TRBV3-2; j_call: TRBJ2-7; cdr3_nt: TGTGCCAGCAGCCAAGATCTGGGGACTAGCGGGAGGTGGGGCGAGCAGTACTTC; cdr3_aa: CASSQDLGTSGRWGEQYF
clone_size: once; d_call: -; v_call: TRBV4-1; j_call: TRBJ2-5; cdr3_nt: TGCGCCAGCAGCCAATCGGAGCGTAGCCAAGAGACCCAGTACTTC; cdr3_aa: CASSQSERSQETQYF
clone_size: once; d_call: TRBD1; v_call: TRBV19; j_call: TRBJ2-7; cdr3_nt: TGTGCCAGTAAGCCCGCCGGGACAGGGGGCTACGAGCAGTACTTC; cdr3_aa: CASKPAGTGGYEQYF
clone_size: -; d_call: -; v_call: TRBV7-8; j_call: TRBJ1-5; cdr3_nt: TGTGCCAGCGGGGGCAGGGATAGCAATCAGCCCCAGCATTTT; cdr3_aa: CASGGRDSNQPQHF